The next 23 T cell receptor beta chains were all read from a single sample in a study of post-analysis software for immune sequencing data. Study outcomes and limitations: Patients had higher frequencies than controls of a few TRBV segments, including TRBV5-6, TRBV5-1 and TRBV20-1.

Their cognate antigens are unknown. Unique molecular identifiers featured in each of the TCR beta cDNA libraries. TCRdb independently ran MiXCR on the PCR reads; one entry per CDR3 protein. The repertoire consists of hundreds of thousands of distinct CDR3 sequences, with approximately 30% occurring once and the leading ten covering 0.55% to 0.65%. What was sequenced was blood. The receptors were sampled from a girl aged 5 to 17 with multiple sclerosis.

This clonotype was seen only a few times. This rearrangement joins TRBV3-1 to TRBJ2-7; tentatively, D is TRBD2 (6 bases). Germline CDR1 and CDR2: LGHDT and YNNKEL (reference sequence). CDR3 length equals 13 residues. Deletions cut 1 base from V and 5 bases from J, with 9 bases between. The CDR3 spells CASSQVWGDEQYF. In nucleotides, the CDR3 is TGTGCCAGCAGCCAAGTGTGGGGGGACGAGCAGTACTTC.

This clonotype has ten or more counts. DNA of the CDR3: TGTGCCACCAGTGAGGGGAGGGCCAAAAACATTCAGTACTTC. This codes for CATSEGRAKNIQYF. The chain recombines TRBV24-1 with TRBJ2-4; tentative D call: TRBD2 (6 bases). From germline, CDR1 is KGHDR and CDR2 SFDVKD. The V end was cut by 4 bases, the J end by 1 base, with 7 bases between. The length of the CDR3 is 14 residues.

This clonotype was observed a few times. The chain combines TRBV7-2 with TRBJ2-7; D remains ambiguous. V gave up 8 bases and J gave up 6 bases, with 14 bases separating them. CDR1 is SGHTA, CDR2 FQGNSA, per germline. This CDR3 has 12 amino acids. CDR3 loop: CASRPRFGEQYF. As DNA, the CDR3 is TGTGCCAGCCGGCCCCGTTTCGGCGAGCAGTACTTC.

This clonotype was detected only once. This likely comes from a read error, as the CDR3 has no conserved phenylalanine or tryptophan at its end. V is TRBV24-1 and J is TRBJ1-5; D is ambiguous. The germline V and J ends were trimmed by 6 bases and 7 bases, with 12 bases remaining between them. The CDR3 is 13 residues long. Germline lookup yields CDR1 KGHDR and CDR2 SFDVKD. CDR3 in amino acids: CATSWTGNQPQHS. As DNA, the CDR3 is TGTGCCACCAGTTGGACGGGGAACCAGCCCCAGCATTCT.

The chain uses TRBV28 and TRBJ1-2, with D unresolved. Per the germline V gene, CDR1 is MDHEN and CDR2 is SYDVKM. The CDR3 has 13 residues. The V end lost 6 bases, the J end lost 4 bases, and 12 bases lay between the germline ends. CDR3 in DNA: TGTGCCAGCAGGGAGGACTGGGGCTATGGCTACACCTTC. It specifies CASREDWGYGYTF.

V gene TRBV27 combines with J gene TRBJ2-3; 10 bases are shared with TRBD2. J lost 6 bases, V lost 6 bases, and 6 bases had no gene match. The CDR3 runs to 14 residues. The germline gives CDR1 MNHEY, CDR2 SMNVEV (reference sequence). This CDR3 reads CASSEREGADTQYF. The DNA for the CDR3 is TGTGCCAGCAGCGAGCGGGAGGGGGCCGATACGCAGTATTTT.

This clonotype turned up a few times. The chain has TRBV11-2 and TRBJ2-5; 8 bases map to TRBD2. V shed 6 bases and J 7 bases; nucleotides not matched to a gene: 13. The CDR3 length is 15 residues. Germline V gives CDR1 SGHAT, CDR2 FQNNGV. The CDR3 sequence: CASSPRGAPMGTQYF. The CDR3 nucleotides are TGTGCCAGCAGTCCGCGGGGGGCCCCAATGGGGACCCAGTACTTC.

V gene TRBV6-1 combines with J gene TRBJ1-5; D uncertain. V was shortened by 8 bases and J by 1 base, with 12 bases between the two germline ends. The CDR3 sequence is 14 residues long. Germline V CDR1 and CDR2: MNHNS, SASEGT. In DNA form, the CDR3 reads TGTGCCAGCGGGCCTATTGGCAGCAATCAGCCCCAGCATTTT. This encodes CASGPIGSNQPQHF.

This rearrangement joins TRBV6-5 to TRBJ1-6; 7 bases are a match to TRBD1. CDR3 length equals 15 residues. V was pared by 5 bases and J by 7 bases, with 8 bases of the junction left unmatched. Germline-derived CDR1 and CDR2 are MNHEY and SVGAGI. The DNA of the CDR3 is TGTGCCAGCAGTGCACAGGGGATAGGAAATTCACCCCTCCACTTT. This encodes CASSAQGIGNSPLHF.

This clonotype was seen only a few times. J is TRBJ2-7 and V is TRBV29-1, with 12 bases lining up with TRBD2. Germline CDR1 and CDR2: SQVTM and ANQGSEA. Germline trimming cut 4 bases from V and 6 bases from J; bases unmatched to any gene: 4. The CDR3 runs to 13 residues. The CDR3 loop is CSVGLAGGVEQYF. CDR3 DNA sequence: TGCAGCGTTGGCCTAGCGGGAGGGGTCGAGCAGTACTTC.

This clonotype was seen at least ten times. This chain connects TRBV24-1 to TRBJ2-1; 9 bases match TRBD1. The germline CDR1 and CDR2 sequences are KGHDR and SFDVKD. Trimming cost V 3 bases and J 12 bases; bases outside gene matches: 11. The length of the CDR3 is 15 residues. The CDR3 is CATSDTTGQGVVQFF. The CDR3 DNA follows: TGTGCCACCAGTGATACCACGGGACAGGGCGTTGTGCAGTTCTTC.

This clonotype was counted between two and nine times. The chain employs TRBV27 and TRBJ1-5, with D perhaps matching TRBD1 (6 bases). Germline V CDR1 and CDR2: MNHEY, SMNVEV (reference sequence). The CDR3 totals 19 residues. V was cut by 1 base and J by 2 bases, with 21 bases left in between. The CDR3 coding sequence is TGTGCCAGCAGTTTATTCCCCCCGGGGGCGCGGGTCGGCAATCAGCCCCAGCATTTT. It encodes CASSLFPPGARVGNQPQHF.

The sample holds one count of this clonotype. It may be a read error: a sequence one base away is much more abundant. The chain recombines TRBV29-1 with TRBJ2-5; D may be TRBD1 or TRBD2 (5 bases each). CDR3 length equals 12 residues. Germline loops: CDR1 SQVTM, CDR2 ANQGSEA. The V gene lost 1 base and the J gene lost 11 bases, with 14 bases spanning the gap. CDR3 coding DNA: TGCAGCGTTGAAGGCGTGGGGGATGAGCAGTACTTC. Its translation is CSVEGVGDEQYF.

Many counts were recorded for this clonotype. The rearrangement uses TRBV20-1 and TRBJ2-1; 12 nucleotides line up with TRBD2. CDR3 length equals 16 residues. The V gene's germline CDR1 is DFQATT and CDR2 SNEGSKA (reference sequence). V lost 0 bases and J lost 4; bases outside the gene matches: 4. CDR3 region: CSARDLAGGPYNEQFF. The DNA of the CDR3 is TGCAGTGCTAGAGATCTAGCGGGAGGGCCTTACAATGAGCAGTTCTTC.

This clonotype was counted ten times or more. The chain links TRBV6-1 to TRBJ2-7; D gene unclear. V was pared by 5 bases and J by 4 bases, with 12 bases between. Germline CDR1 MNHNS, CDR2 SASEGT. This CDR3 region has 13 residues. The CDR3 here is CASSPRWGYEQYF. DNA for the CDR3: TGTGCCAGCAGTCCACGTTGGGGTTACGAGCAGTACTTC.

The J gene is TRBJ2-1, the V gene TRBV4-1, with D unclear. Germline CDR1 and CDR2: MGHRA and YSYEKL. The CDR3 loop spans 13 amino acids. Trimming shortened V by 4 bases and J by 7 bases, and 11 bases separated the two germline ends. The CDR3 sequence is CASSPESKNEQFF. Here the CDR3 DNA reads TGCGCCAGCAGCCCCGAGAGCAAGAATGAGCAGTTCTTC.

Worth noting for this clonotype: The CDR3 does not end in the conserved phenylalanine or tryptophan, so this is likely a read error. The chain recombines TRBV18 with TRBJ2-1; 9 nucleotides line up with TRBD2. After removal of 1 base from V and 2 bases from J, the junction contained 9 bases not matched to a gene. From germline, CDR1 is KGHSH and CDR2 LQKENI. The CDR3 runs 18 residues. As DNA, the CDR3 is TGTGCCAGCTCACCACAGTATCCTAGCGGGAACACCTACAATGAGCAGTTCGTC. Amino acids: CASSPQYPSGNTYNEQFV.

The chain links TRBV27 to TRBJ2-7; D is ambiguous. Germline V gives CDR1 MNHEY, CDR2 SMNVEV (reference sequence). The CDR3 length is 14 residues. V dropped 9 bases and J dropped 1 base, with 16 bases sitting between them. CDR3 sequence (DNA): TGTGCCAGTTCTCCCCGGGTCCTATCCTACGAGCAGTACTTC. This codes for CASSPRVLSYEQYF.

The CDR3 sequence: CSTTLVAPGPDTQYF. The CDR3 DNA reads as TGCAGTACCACGCTTGTAGCCCCAGGTCCAGATACGCAGTATTTT. The chain employs TRBV20-1 and TRBJ2-3; D remains ambiguous. The CDR3 runs to 15 residues. Germline CDR1 reads DFQATT; CDR2 reads SNEGSKA (reference sequence). Trimming stripped 8 bases from V and 4 bases from J, with 22 bases between.

The chain combines TRBV7-2 with TRBJ2-3; maybe TRBD1 (5 bases). Germline values: CDR1 SGHTA, CDR2 FQGNSA. This CDR3 contains 15 residues. V lost 5 bases and J 1 base, leaving 13 bases between the germline ends. The CDR3 is CASSLQTARTDTQYF. The DNA for the CDR3 is TGTGCCAGCAGCCTCCAGACAGCCCGCACAGATACGCAGTATTTT.

This clonotype came up a few times. The chain uses TRBV2 and TRBJ2-7, with no clear D. The CDR3 is 11 amino acids. Trimming pared 3 bases from V and 7 bases from J, leaving 7 bases between. Germline V gene data show CDR1 as SNHLY and CDR2 as FYNNEI. The DNA of the CDR3 is TGTGCCAGCAGTGACCTGAGGGAGCAGTACTTC. Its protein is CASSDLREQYF. The full variable domain, with the rest looked up from reference TRBV2 and TRBJ2-7, is EPEVTQTPSHQVTQMGQEVILRCVPISNHLYFYWYRQILGQKVEFLVSFYNNEISEKSEIFDDQFSVERPDGSNFTLKIRSTKLEDSAMYFCASSDLREQYFGPGTRLTVT.

This clonotype was seen repeatedly, ten times or more. V usage is TRBV29-1 and J usage is TRBJ1-2; TRBD1 agrees at 7 bases. Germline assignment: CDR1 SQVTM and CDR2 ANQGSEA. The CDR3 contains 13 residues. V lost 7 bases and J lost 4; bases outside the gene matches: 9. In DNA form, the CDR3 reads TGCAGCGGTGGAAGACAGGGTGGCTATGGCTACACCTTC. It encodes CSGGRQGGYGYTF.

The chain combines TRBV6-1 with TRBJ2-1; D call uncertain. The CDR3 runs to 15 residues. Germline CDR1 MNHNS, CDR2 SASEGT. V was pared by 2 bases and J by 0 bases, with 8 bases between. In DNA form, the CDR3 reads TGTGCCAGCAGTGAATCCAGGAGCTCCTACAATGAGCAGTTCTTC. This translates into CASSESRSSYNEQFF.